The following is a T cell receptor (beta chain) sequence with its context. The record originates from a study of blood T cell repertoires in COVID-19. About the study: The study drew acute and convalescent COVID-19 samples from the United States, Italy and Spain. T cells, B-cell-depleted T cells, or PBMCs provided the cDNA or gDNA that served as material.

The CDR3 consists of 13 residues. V lost 4 bases, J lost 4 bases, and 11 bases lay in between. The germline V gene has CDR1 SGHRS and CDR2 YFSETQ. Source study methods: Reference gene primer amplification in the assay estimated nucleated cell counts. Sequencing was performed with immunoSEQ multiplex PCR; in TCRdb, only in-frame clones are kept and a portion is missing. That table gives V, J and clone size, and the DNA gave D and trimming. The repertoire has roughly 25,000 clones, roughly 92% of them found once; the top ten carry about 4%. V is TRBV5-1 and J is TRBJ2-5; D might be TRBD1 (5 bases). This receptor was obtained from a woman aged 45-65 years with active COVID-19. Sequencing was carried out using peripheral blood. The CDR3 spells CASSPRQTETQYF. The CDR3 DNA reads as TGCGCCAGCAGCCCCCGACAGACAGAGACCCAGTACTTC.